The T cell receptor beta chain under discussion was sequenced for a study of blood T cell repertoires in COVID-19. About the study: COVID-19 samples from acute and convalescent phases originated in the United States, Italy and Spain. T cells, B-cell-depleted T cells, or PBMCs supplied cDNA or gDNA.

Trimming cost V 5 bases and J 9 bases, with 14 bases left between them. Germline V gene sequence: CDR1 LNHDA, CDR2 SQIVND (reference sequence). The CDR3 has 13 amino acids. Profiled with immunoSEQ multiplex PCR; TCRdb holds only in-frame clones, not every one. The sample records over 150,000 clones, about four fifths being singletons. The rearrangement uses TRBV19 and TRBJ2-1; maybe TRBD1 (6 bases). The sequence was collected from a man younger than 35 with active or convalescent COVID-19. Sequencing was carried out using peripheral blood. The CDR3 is CASSSQGSGEQFF. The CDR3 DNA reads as TGTGCCAGTAGTTCCCAGGGGTCGGGTGAGCAGTTCTTC.